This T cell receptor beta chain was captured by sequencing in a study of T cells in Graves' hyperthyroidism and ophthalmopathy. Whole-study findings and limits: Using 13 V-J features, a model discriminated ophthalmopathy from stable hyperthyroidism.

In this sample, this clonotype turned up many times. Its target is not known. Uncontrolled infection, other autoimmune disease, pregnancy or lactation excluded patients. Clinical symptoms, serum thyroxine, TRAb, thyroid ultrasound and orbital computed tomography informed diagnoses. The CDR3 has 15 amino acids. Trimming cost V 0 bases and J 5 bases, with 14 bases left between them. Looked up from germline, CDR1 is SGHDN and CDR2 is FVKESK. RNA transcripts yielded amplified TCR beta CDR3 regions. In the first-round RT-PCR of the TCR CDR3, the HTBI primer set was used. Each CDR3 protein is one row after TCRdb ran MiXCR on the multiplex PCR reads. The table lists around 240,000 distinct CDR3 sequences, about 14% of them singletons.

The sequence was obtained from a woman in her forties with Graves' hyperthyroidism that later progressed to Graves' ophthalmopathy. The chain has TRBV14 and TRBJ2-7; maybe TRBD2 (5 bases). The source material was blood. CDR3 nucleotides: TGTGCCAGCAGCCAAGATTTAGGGAGTAGCGACGAGCAGTACTTC. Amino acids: CASSQDLGSSDEQYF.